This T cell receptor (beta chain) was identified during a study of T-cell reconstitution after alpha-beta-depleted transplantation in children. The study, taken as a whole, reports: Several hundred graft clones that had expanded were reportedly the source of alpha-beta T cells about two months after transplant. In some patients, recipient T cells and intrathymic progenitors surviving conditioning explained high day-60 diversity. T-cell numbers and diversity, one year after transplant, stemmed largely from T cells that were newly produced.

Unique molecular identifiers were incorporated into the prepared TCRbeta library. A single record per CDR3 protein comes from TCRdb applying MiXCR to the PCR reads. This table has approximately 1,000,000 distinct CDR3 sequences, 25% to 35% appearing once. The table lists this clonotype with a few counts. The antigen is unknown. The sequence was collected from a boy younger than two who had a stem cell transplant for SCID, so the T cells may come from the graft donor. The starting material was PBMCs, mostly from graft donor cells, obtained 360 days after TCRalphabeta/CD19-depleted stem cell transplant.

The CDR3 loop is CASRWGLAGGLEQYF. The CDR3 region has the DNA TGCGCCAGCCGATGGGGACTAGCGGGGGGGCTTGAGCAGTACTTC. The gene calls are TRBV5-1 and TRBJ2-7, with 16 bases lining up with TRBD2. Germline loops: CDR1 SGHRS, CDR2 YFSETQ. The CDR3 consists of 15 residues. V dropped 7 bases and J dropped 7; count of bases not matched to a gene: 8.